This T cell receptor beta chain emerged from a study of blood T cell repertoires in COVID-19. The CDR3 spans 18 residues. Germline CDR1 is MNHEY and CDR2 is SMNVEV (reference sequence). V lost 4 bases to trimming and J lost 4 bases; unmatched junction nucleotides: 8. In the source study's methods: By means of reference gene primer amplification, nucleated cell counts were estimated. The table came from immunoSEQ multiplex PCR; TCRdb's copy has only in-frame clones and leaves some out. The V and J calls and clone size come from that table; D and trimming were worked out from the DNA. The repertoire holds around 26,000 clones, with approximately 90% as singletons.

Sequencing was done on a sample of peripheral blood. V gene TRBV27 combines with J gene TRBJ2-3; 16 positions agree with TRBD2. The TCR was taken from a human donor in a cohort sampled during active COVID-19. The CDR3 DNA follows: TGTGCCAGCAGTTCCTCATCGGGACTAGCGGGAGGGCCAGATACGCAGTATTTT. Translated: CASSSSSGLAGGPDTQYF.